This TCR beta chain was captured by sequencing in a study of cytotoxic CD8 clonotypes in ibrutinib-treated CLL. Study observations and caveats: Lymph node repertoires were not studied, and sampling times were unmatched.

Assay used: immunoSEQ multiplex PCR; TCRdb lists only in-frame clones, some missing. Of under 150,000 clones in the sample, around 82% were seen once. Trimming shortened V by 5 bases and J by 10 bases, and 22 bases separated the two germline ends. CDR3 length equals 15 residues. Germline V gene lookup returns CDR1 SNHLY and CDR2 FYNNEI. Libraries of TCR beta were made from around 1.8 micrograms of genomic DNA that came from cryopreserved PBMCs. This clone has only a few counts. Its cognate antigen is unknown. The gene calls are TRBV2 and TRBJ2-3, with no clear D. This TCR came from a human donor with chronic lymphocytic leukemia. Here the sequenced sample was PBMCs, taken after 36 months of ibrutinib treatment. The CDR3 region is CASSYMMGGEGPQYF. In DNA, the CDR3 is TGTGCCAGCAGTTATATGATGGGCGGCGAAGGTCCGCAGTATTTT.